The source of this T cell receptor (beta chain) is a study of brain T cells in children with intractable seizures. Some clones are missing from TCRdb's copy, which holds only in-frame ones; the method was immunoSEQ multiplex PCR. The sample lists fewer than 150,000 clones, 85% to 95% occurring once. Germline V lookup: CDR1 MNHNS, CDR2 SASEGT. The J segment lost 9 bases and the V segment lost 1 base, leaving 8 bases of the junction unmatched. The CDR3 has 15 residues. The receptor's source is a boy under two years old with hemimegalencephaly and intractable seizures. The specimen comprised peripheral blood, sampled at surgery. The V gene is TRBV6-1, the J gene TRBJ2-1, with 8 bases matching TRBD2. CDR3 bases: TGTGCCAGCAGTGAAGATTACTGGCTAGCGGGTGAGCAGTTCTTC. Translation: CASSEDYWLAGEQFF.